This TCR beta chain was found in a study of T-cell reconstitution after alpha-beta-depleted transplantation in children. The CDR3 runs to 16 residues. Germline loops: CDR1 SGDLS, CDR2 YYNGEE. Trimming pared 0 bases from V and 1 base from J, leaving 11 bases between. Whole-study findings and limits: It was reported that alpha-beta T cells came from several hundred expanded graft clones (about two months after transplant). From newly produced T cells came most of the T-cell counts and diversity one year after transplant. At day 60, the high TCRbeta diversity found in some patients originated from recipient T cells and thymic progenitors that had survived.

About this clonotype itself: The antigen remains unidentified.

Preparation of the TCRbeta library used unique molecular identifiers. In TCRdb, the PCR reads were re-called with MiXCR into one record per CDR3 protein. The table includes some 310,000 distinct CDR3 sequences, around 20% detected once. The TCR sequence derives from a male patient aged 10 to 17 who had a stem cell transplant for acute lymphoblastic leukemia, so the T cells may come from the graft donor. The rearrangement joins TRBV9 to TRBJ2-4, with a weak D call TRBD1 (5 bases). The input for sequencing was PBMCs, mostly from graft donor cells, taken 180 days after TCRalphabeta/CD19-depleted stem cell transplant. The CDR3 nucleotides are TGTGCCAGCAGCGTAGGACAGACCGGGGCCAAAAACATTCAGTACTTC. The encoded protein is CASSVGQTGAKNIQYF. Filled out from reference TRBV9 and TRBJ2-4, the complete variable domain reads DSGVTQTPKHLITATGQRVTLRCSPRSGDLSVYWYQQSLDQGLQFLIQYYNGEERAKGNILERFSAQQFPDLHSELNLSSLELGDSALYFCASSVGQTGAKNIQYFGAGTRLSVL.